This is a list of T cell receptor beta chains from one sample in a study of radiation and T cells in renal cell carcinoma. Using immunoSEQ multiplex PCR, the repertoire was profiled, and TCRdb retains in-frame clones only, with some absent. There are tens of thousands of clones in the sample; 82% occur only once, and 27% lies in the top ten. The sample was blood, taken from a patient whose treatment included radiotherapy and nephrectomy. These receptors all stem from a woman in her 70s with renal cell carcinoma. The CDR3 runs from the conserved cysteine through the conserved F or W. The order of the fields is J gene, clone size, V gene, D gene, CDR3 DNA, CDR3 protein. D genes are given only for firm matches. Size tells how often a clone was seen (once, few, many) or the class of an expanded clone, and some rows leave it out.

TRBJ2-5	-	TRBV30	-	TGTGCCTGGAGTGTAGGGGGGGCCGGGGAGACCCAGTACTTC	CAWSVGGAGETQYF
TRBJ2-7	-	TRBV18	-	TGTGCCAGCTCACCAGGTAGAGCCCGGGCCAACGAGCAGTACTTC	CASSPGRARANEQYF
TRBJ2-3	-	TRBV15	-	TGTGCCACCAGCAGAGAGGCAGGGGACATCGATACGCAGTATTTT	CATSREAGDIDTQYF
TRBJ1-6	few	TRBV25-1	-	TGTGCCAGCGCCAAGGCCCGGCAAAATTCACCCCTCCACTTT	CASAKARQNSPLHF
TRBJ2-7	-	TRBV7-9	-	TGTGCCAGCAGCGGGGCTTACGAGCAGTACTTC	CASSGAYEQYF
TRBJ2-5	-	TRBV19	-	TGTGCCAGTAGTATGACCGCCACCCGAGCCGAGACCCAGTACTTC	CASSMTATRAETQYF
TRBJ2-3	-	TRBV6-5	TRBD2	TGTGCCAGCGGGCTAGCGGGGGGGAACACAGATACGCAGTATTTT	CASGLAGGNTDTQYF
TRBJ1-4	-	TRBV15	-	TGTGCCACCAGCAGCTACGGGACCGATGAAGAAAAACTGTTTTTT	CATSSYGTDEEKLFF
TRBJ2-3	-	TRBV7-2	TRBD2	TGTGCCAGCAGCCTCCGCCGGACTAGCGGGGGAAGCACAGATACGCAGTATTTT	CASSLRRTSGGSTDTQYF
TRBJ2-2	-	TRBV4-2	-	TGTGCCAGCAGCCAAGACACGGCCGGGGAGCTGTTTTTT	CASSQDTAGELFF
TRBJ2-2	-	TRBV21-1	-	TGTGCCAGCAGCAGGGGACTGACACCGAACACCGGGGAGCTGTTTTTT	CASSRGLTPNTGELFF
TRBJ2-3	-	TRBV7-6	TRBD2	TGTGCCAGCAGCGGGCGACTAGCGTCAGGAACAGATACGCAGTATTTT	CASSGRLASGTDTQYF
TRBJ1-2	few	TRBV7-9	TRBD1	TGTGCCAGCAGCCTATCAATGGGACAGGATGGCTACACCTTC	CASSLSMGQDGYTF
TRBJ2-3	-	TRBV27	TRBD2	TGTGCCAGCAGTTTAGGGACTAGCGGGACAGATACGCAGTATTTT	CASSLGTSGTDTQYF
TRBJ2-1	-	TRBV5-4	TRBD2	TGTGCCAGCAGACCGGGACTAGCGGACAATGAGCAGTTCTTC	CASRPGLADNEQFF
TRBJ2-5	-	TRBV5-1	-	TGCGCCAGCAGCTTGAGCAAAGAATCCTTTCAAGAGACCCAGTACTTC	CASSLSKESFQETQYF
TRBJ2-1	-	TRBV15	TRBD2	TGTGCCACCAGCAGAGTTCTCGGGAGGGAGGAGTTCTTC	CATSRVLGREEFF
TRBJ2-7	-	TRBV4-2	-	TGTGCCAGCAGCCAAGATCTCGGATCCTACGAGCAGTACTTC	CASSQDLGSYEQYF
TRBJ2-5	-	TRBV19	-	TGTGCCAGTAGTAAGGCAAACTTGAAAGAGACCCAGTACTTC	CASSKANLKETQYF
TRBJ2-7	few	TRBV6-5	-	TGTGCCAGCAGTAACCAACAGTCCCTCCCCTACGAGCAGTACTTC	CASSNQQSLPYEQYF
TRBJ2-2	-	TRBV12-5	-	TGTGCTAGTGGTTCCCCGGGAGCGGGCGGGGAGCTGTTTTTT	CASGSPGAGGELFF
TRBJ1-3	-	TRBV7-9	-	TGTGCCAGCAGCCATACATCCAGCTCTGGAAACACCATATATTTT	CASSHTSSSGNTIYF
TRBJ2-2	-	TRBV5-8	-	TGTGCCAGCAGCTCACCGGGATCCACCGGGGAGCTGTTTTTT	CASSSPGSTGELFF
TRBJ2-1	-	TRBV9	TRBD1	TGTGCCAGCAGCGTAGGTGAGGGGGCGTTTGAGCAGTTCTTC	CASSVGEGAFEQFF
TRBJ1-2	-	TRBV25-1	TRBD1	TGTGCCAGCAGTGGGGGACAGCAATTAGGCTACACCTTC	CASSGGQQLGYTF
TRBJ2-2	-	TRBV6-1	-	TGTGCCAGCAGTGAACAGGTTACCGGGGAGCTGTTTTTT	CASSEQVTGELFF
TRBJ1-2	-	TRBV5-6	-	TGTGCCAGCAGCTTGTTTGTCAGGCGATCTATGTCGGGAACCTTC	CASSLFVRRSMSGTF
TRBJ1-2	-	TRBV20-1	-	TGCAGTGCAAGCAGGGGCAGCGGCTACACCTTC	CSASRGSGYTF
TRBJ2-6	few	TRBV7-9	-	TGTGCCAGCAGCTTAACTAGATCGGGGGCCAACGTCCTGACTTTC	CASSLTRSGANVLTF
TRBJ1-1	-	TRBV28	-	TGTGCCAGCAGTTTAGACCGGGGCAGGGGGAACACTGAAGCTTTCTTT	CASSLDRGRGNTEAFF
TRBJ2-7	-	TRBV4-1	-	TGCGCCAGCAGCCAAGAGCTTACGGGGGCCAACGAGCAGTACTTC	CASSQELTGANEQYF
TRBJ2-5	-	TRBV7-2	TRBD2	TGTGCCAGCAGCTCCGTACTAGCGGGAGCTGGGGGGGAGACCCAGTACTTC	CASSSVLAGAGGETQYF
TRBJ2-3	few	TRBV19	TRBD2	TGTGCCAGTAGTATACGGGAGGGCCAAACAGATACGCAGTATTTT	CASSIREGQTDTQYF
TRBJ2-2	-	TRBV6-5	TRBD1	TGTGCCAGCAGACCGCTAGGACAGGGGTCCGGGGAGCTGTTTTTT	CASRPLGQGSGELFF
TRBJ2-7	-	TRBV27	TRBD2	TGTGCCAGCAGTCAAGGACTAGCGGGAGCTTCCGAGCAGTACTTC	CASSQGLAGASEQYF
TRBJ2-1	-	TRBV7-2	TRBD1	TGTGCCAGCAGCCGGGACAGGCGCGCCTCCTACAATGAGCAGTTCTTC	CASSRDRRASYNEQFF
TRBJ2-1	-	TRBV7-9	-	TGTGCCAGCAGCACTACGAAGGGGTACAATGAGCAGTTCTTC	CASSTTKGYNEQFF